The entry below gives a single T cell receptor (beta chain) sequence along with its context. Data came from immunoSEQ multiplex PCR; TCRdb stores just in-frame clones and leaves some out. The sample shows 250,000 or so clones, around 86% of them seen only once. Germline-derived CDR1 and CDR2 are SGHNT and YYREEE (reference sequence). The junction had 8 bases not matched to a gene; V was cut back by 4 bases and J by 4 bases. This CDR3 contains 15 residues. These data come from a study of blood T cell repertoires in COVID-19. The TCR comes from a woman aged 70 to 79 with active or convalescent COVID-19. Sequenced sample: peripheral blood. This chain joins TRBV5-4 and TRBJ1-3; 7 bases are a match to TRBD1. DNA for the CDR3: TGTGCCAGCAGCCCCTTCGGACAGGCAGGAAACACCATATATTTT. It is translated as CASSPFGQAGNTIYF.